These T cell receptor beta chains were read from a single sample in a study of cytomegalovirus exposure and HLA in healthy donors. Data came from immunoSEQ multiplex PCR; TCRdb stores just in-frame clones and leaves some out. The sample lists more than 300,000 clones, about nine tenths seen once, with under 0.9% in the top ten. The sample was PBMCs. These receptors were obtained from a woman aged 18-29 years in good health and CMV-seronegative. Both conserved end residues are part of each CDR3. The D gene is left open where the match is weak. Some rows mark clone size as missing; the rest say once, few, many or name a class of expanded clone.

TRBV5-1	TRBJ2-3	-	-	CASSPQTTSTDTQYF	TGCGCCAGCAGCCCCCAGACGACTAGCACAGATACGCAGTATTTT
TRBV5-1	TRBJ1-1	-	-	CASSLRNIRSAEAFF	TGCGCCAGCAGCCTTAGGAATATTCGAAGCGCTGAAGCTTTCTTT
TRBV7-9	TRBJ2-1	-	-	CASSPGRGLDEQFF	TGTGCCAGCAGCCCCGGTAGGGGCTTGGATGAGCAGTTCTTC
TRBV28	TRBJ2-7	-	-	CASSLYGGNEQYF	TGTGCCAGCAGTTTATATGGAGGAAACGAGCAGTACTTC
TRBV5-1	TRBJ2-3	TRBD2	-	CASSPTSGRGDTQYF	TGCGCCAGCAGCCCGACTAGCGGGAGAGGAGATACGCAGTATTTT
TRBV2	TRBJ2-3	TRBD1	-	CASRNQYGQGGPDTQYF	TGTGCCAGCAGGAACCAATACGGACAGGGGGGGCCAGATACGCAGTATTTT
TRBV19	TRBJ2-2	TRBD1	-	CASRTQGARTGELFF	TGTGCCAGTAGGACTCAGGGGGCTAGGACCGGGGAGCTGTTTTTT
TRBV10-1	TRBJ2-3	-	-	CASSEISSTDTQYF	TGCGCCAGCAGTGAAATTAGTAGCACAGATACGCAGTATTTT
TRBV30	TRBJ2-7	-	-	CAWSVWEVSEQYF	TGTGCCTGGAGTGTATGGGAGGTAAGCGAGCAGTACTTC
TRBV28	TRBJ1-6	-	once	CASSLGGRRLGNSPLHF	TGTGCCAGCAGTTTGGGGGGGCGAAGGTTGGGCAATTCACCCCTCCACTTT
TRBV30	TRBJ1-1	-	-	CAWSVKGVTEAFF	TGTGCCTGGAGTGTAAAAGGGGTGACTGAAGCTTTCTTT
TRBV7-8	TRBJ2-1	TRBD2	-	CASSSEGLAGVWSNEQFF	TGTGCCAGCAGCTCGGAAGGGCTAGCGGGAGTCTGGAGCAATGAGCAGTTCTTC
TRBV30	TRBJ1-3	TRBD1	-	CAWSVGQGAISGNTIYF	TGTGCCTGGAGTGTAGGGCAGGGGGCTATCTCTGGAAACACCATATATTTT
TRBV5-1	TRBJ1-6	-	-	CASSFGEGLSPLHF	TGCGCCAGCAGCTTTGGCGAGGGCCTTTCACCCCTCCACTTT
TRBV9	TRBJ1-2	-	-	CASSAPTGKVWYGYTF	TGTGCCAGCAGCGCGCCCACAGGGAAGGTATGGTATGGCTACACCTTC
TRBV28	TRBJ1-4	-	once	CASSSKREKLFF	TGTGCCAGCAGTTCCAAGAGGGAAAAACTGTTTTTT
TRBV7-7	TRBJ2-3	TRBD1	-	CASSPRTGDTQYF	TGTGCCAGCAGCCCCAGGACAGGAGATACGCAGTATTTT
TRBV28	TRBJ1-1	TRBD1	-	CASSLWTGSRRANTEAFF	TGTGCCAGCAGTTTATGGACAGGGAGTCGCAGGGCGAACACTGAAGCTTTCTTT
TRBV25-1	TRBJ2-1	TRBD2	once	CASSEDSGLPNEQFF	TGTGCCAGCAGTGAAGATAGCGGGTTGCCCAATGAGCAGTTCTTC
TRBV28	TRBJ1-1	-	-	CASSFPWERNTEAFF	TGTGCCAGCAGCTTCCCTTGGGAGAGGAACACTGAAGCTTTCTTT
TRBV27	TRBJ2-7	TRBD1	-	CASSPGQAYEQYF	TGTGCCAGCAGTCCTGGACAGGCCTACGAGCAGTACTTC
TRBV5-8	TRBJ2-3	-	-	CASSLDNTQYF	TGTGCCAGCAGCTTGGATAATACGCAGTATTTT
TRBV5-1	TRBJ1-3	TRBD1	-	CASSSRDRAFSSGNTIYF	TGCGCCAGCAGCTCCCGGGACAGGGCCTTCAGCTCTGGAAACACCATATATTTT
TRBV5-1	TRBJ2-7	-	-	CASSSTGNGYEQYF	TGCGCCAGCAGCTCGACAGGTAATGGCTACGAGCAGTACTTC
TRBV4-2	TRBJ1-2	-	-	CASSQDVGPGYGYTF	TGTGCCAGCAGCCAAGACGTGGGGCCAGGGTATGGCTACACCTTC
TRBV7-9	TRBJ2-5	-	-	CAYTAGVNQETQYF	TGTGCCTACACGGCAGGGGTCAACCAAGAGACCCAGTACTTC
TRBV7-6	TRBJ2-3	TRBD2	-	CASSLTGGADTQYF	TGTGCCAGCAGCTTAACGGGAGGGGCAGATACGCAGTATTTT
TRBV13	TRBJ2-2	TRBD1	-	CASSSWVDRVRTGELFF	TGTGCCAGCAGCTCCTGGGTAGACAGGGTCCGGACCGGGGAGCTGTTTTTT
TRBV9	TRBJ1-4	TRBD1	-	CASSVAGGAGGNEKLFF	TGTGCCAGCAGCGTAGCCGGAGGGGCAGGGGGGAATGAAAAACTGTTTTTT